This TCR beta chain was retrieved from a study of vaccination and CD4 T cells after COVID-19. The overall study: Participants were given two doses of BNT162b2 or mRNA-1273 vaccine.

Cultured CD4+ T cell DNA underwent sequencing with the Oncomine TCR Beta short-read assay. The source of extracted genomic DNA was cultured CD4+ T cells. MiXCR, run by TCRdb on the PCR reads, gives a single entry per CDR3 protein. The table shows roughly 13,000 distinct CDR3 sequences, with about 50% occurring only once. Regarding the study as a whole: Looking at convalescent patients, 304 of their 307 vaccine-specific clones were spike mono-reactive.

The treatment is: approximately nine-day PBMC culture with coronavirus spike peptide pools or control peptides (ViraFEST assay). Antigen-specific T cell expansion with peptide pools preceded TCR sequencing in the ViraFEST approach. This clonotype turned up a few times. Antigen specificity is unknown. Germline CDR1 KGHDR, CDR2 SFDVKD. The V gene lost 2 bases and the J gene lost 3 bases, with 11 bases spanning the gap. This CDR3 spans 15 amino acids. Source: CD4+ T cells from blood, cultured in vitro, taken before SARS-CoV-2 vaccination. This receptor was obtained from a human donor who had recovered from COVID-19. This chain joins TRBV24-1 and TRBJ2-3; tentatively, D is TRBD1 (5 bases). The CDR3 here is CATSDSPAGTDTQYF. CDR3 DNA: TGTGCCACCAGTGATTCTCCCGCAGGGACAGATACGCAGTATTTT.